This is a list of T cell receptor beta chains from one sample in a study of vaccination and CD4 T cells after COVID-19. Their specific antigens are unknown. TCRdb ran MiXCR on the PCR reads and lists one entry per CDR3 protein. The sample lists roughly 16,000 distinct CDR3 sequences, less than 30% seen once, with approximately 23% in the top ten. The sample taken for sequencing was cultured CD4+ T cells from blood. Receptor source: a human donor with COVID-19. Both conserved end residues are part of each CDR3. A D gene is named only where the DNA matches it firmly. Clone size is not always given. Where it is, it says once, few, many or a class for expanded clones.

V gene: TRBV12-3/TRBV12-4; clone size: -; D gene: -; J gene: TRBJ2-3; CDR3 protein: CASSFRQVEATDTQYF; CDR3 DNA: TGTGCCAGCAGTTTCCGACAGGTAGAAGCCACAGATACGCAGTATTTT
V gene: TRBV28; clone size: -; D gene: TRBD2; J gene: TRBJ2-1; CDR3 protein: CASSLLPSGGRNEQFF; CDR3 DNA: TGTGCCAGCAGTTTATTACCTAGCGGGGGGCGGAATGAGCAGTTCTTC
V gene: TRBV5-1; clone size: -; D gene: -; J gene: TRBJ2-5; CDR3 protein: CASSLTPLETQYF; CDR3 DNA: TGCGCCAGCAGCTTAACCCCCCTAGAGACCCAGTACTTC
V gene: TRBV7-3; clone size: medium-sized; D gene: -; J gene: TRBJ1-1; CDR3 protein: CASSRAGYTEAFF; CDR3 DNA: TGTGCCAGCAGCAGAGCAGGATACACTGAAGCTTTCTTT
V gene: TRBV7-9; clone size: few; D gene: -; J gene: TRBJ1-5; CDR3 protein: CASSPSQYSNQPQHF; CDR3 DNA: TGTGCCAGCAGCCCTAGCCAGTATAGCAATCAGCCCCAGCATTTT
V gene: TRBV2; clone size: -; D gene: -; J gene: TRBJ2-7; CDR3 protein: CASNRRGESYEQYF; CDR3 DNA: TGTGCCAGCAACAGACGGGGCGAGTCCTACGAGCAGTACTTC
V gene: TRBV6-5; clone size: -; D gene: TRBD1; J gene: TRBJ1-2; CDR3 protein: CASSYGRGAYGYTF; CDR3 DNA: TGTGCCAGCAGTTACGGCAGGGGGGCCTATGGCTACACCTTC
V gene: TRBV10-3; clone size: -; D gene: TRBD1; J gene: TRBJ1-2; CDR3 protein: CAITPGQSNTNYGYTF; CDR3 DNA: TGTGCCATCACCCCGGGACAGTCAAATACTAACTATGGCTACACCTTC
V gene: TRBV28; clone size: medium-sized; D gene: -; J gene: TRBJ1-3; CDR3 protein: CASGVEAGNTIYF; CDR3 DNA: TGTGCCAGCGGAGTGGAAGCTGGAAACACCATATATTTT
V gene: TRBV11-2; clone size: few; D gene: -; J gene: TRBJ1-1; CDR3 protein: CASSLQGREAFF; CDR3 DNA: TGTGCCAGCAGCTTACAGGGAAGGGAAGCTTTCTTT
V gene: TRBV30; clone size: -; D gene: TRBD1; J gene: TRBJ1-2; CDR3 protein: CAWSAGQGYGYTF; CDR3 DNA: TGTGCCTGGAGTGCGGGACAGGGGTATGGCTACACCTTC
V gene: TRBV11-1; clone size: -; D gene: TRBD1; J gene: TRBJ1-6; CDR3 protein: CASSLQGASGSPLHF; CDR3 DNA: TGTGCCAGCAGCTTGCAGGGGGCGAGTGGTTCACCCCTCCACTTT
V gene: TRBV30; clone size: -; D gene: TRBD1; J gene: TRBJ2-6; CDR3 protein: CAWSPGQSSGANVLTF; CDR3 DNA: TGTGCCTGGAGCCCGGGACAGAGCTCTGGGGCCAACGTCCTGACTTTC
V gene: TRBV2; clone size: -; D gene: -; J gene: TRBJ2-2; CDR3 protein: CASTATGPGELFF; CDR3 DNA: TGTGCCAGCACTGCTACAGGGCCCGGGGAGCTGTTTTTT
V gene: TRBV6-1; clone size: once; D gene: -; J gene: TRBJ2-1; CDR3 protein: CASSGLGVNEQFF; CDR3 DNA: TGTGCCAGCAGTGGGCTAGGGGTCAATGAGCAGTTCTTC
V gene: TRBV7-2; clone size: few; D gene: TRBD2; J gene: TRBJ2-7; CDR3 protein: CASRPPTSGGHEQYF; CDR3 DNA: TGTGCCAGCAGGCCGCCTACCAGCGGGGGCCACGAGCAGTACTTC
V gene: TRBV5-1; clone size: -; D gene: TRBD1; J gene: TRBJ1-1; CDR3 protein: CASRLWTGPGTEAFF; CDR3 DNA: TGCGCCAGCAGACTGTGGACAGGGCCGGGCACTGAAGCTTTCTTT
V gene: TRBV6-1; clone size: few; D gene: TRBD1; J gene: TRBJ1-5; CDR3 protein: CASSENRGIGNQPQHF; CDR3 DNA: TGTGCCAGCAGTGAAAACAGGGGAATAGGTAATCAGCCCCAGCATTTT